This entry is about one TCR beta chain. Its antigen is still unknown. The data are from a study of T cells in localized non-small cell lung cancer. Findings of the study overall: Median about 56 top-100 tumor clones were shared with paired adjacent lung.

Sequenced by immunoSEQ multiplex PCR; TCRdb stores in-frame clones only, minus some. Among some 50,000 clones, roughly 86% were seen once, and the ten largest hold roughly a sixth. The material sequenced was PBMCs, taken before any cancer treatment. The clonotype comes from a female donor with stage II lung adenocarcinoma.

The CDR3 reads CASSPTGAGGNTIYF. CDR3 nucleotides: TGTGCCAGCAGCCCGACCGGAGCGGGGGGAAACACCATATATTTT. The V call is TRBV7-8, the J call TRBJ1-3; no clear D gene. V lost 5 bases and J lost 4, with 15 bases in between. The CDR3 contains 15 residues. The V gene's germline CDR1 is SGHVS and CDR2 FQNEAQ.